This paragraph covers one T cell receptor (beta chain) sequence. This sample is drawn from a study of CD8 T cells in Susac syndrome. Reverse transcription used 0.5 to 1 ug RNA and random hexamers. From the immunoSEQ multiplex PCR reads, TCRdb called clonotypes with MiXCR, one entry per CDR3 protein. The sample carries about 150,000 distinct CDR3 sequences, about 95% recorded once. Sequencing targeted TCR beta in T cells from blood (CD8+ and CD4+). The sequence came from a human donor with Susac syndrome. What was sequenced was CD4+ T cells from PBMCs.

The CDR3 region has the DNA TGCAGCGTTGGGTCCGGGTTAGAGACCCAGTACTTC. It is translated as CSVGSGLETQYF. The rearrangement uses TRBV29-1 and TRBJ2-5, with D unresolved. Trimming cost V 4 bases and J 4 bases, with 10 bases left between them. Germline loops: CDR1 SQVTM, CDR2 ANQGSEA. The CDR3 is 12 amino acids.